This T cell receptor (beta chain) is drawn from a study of OX40 agonist ivuxolimab in advanced cancers. Overall study: Patients were treated with intravenous ivuxolimab, dosed at 0.01 to 10 mg/kg and infused every 2 weeks.

From germline, CDR1 is MDHEN and CDR2 SYDVKM. The junction had 6 bases not matched to a gene; V was cut back by 5 bases and J by 3 bases. The CDR3 is 14 residues long. Produced via immunoSEQ multiplex PCR; TCRdb's table is partial and in-frame only. The sample lists 55,000 to 65,000 clones, roughly nine tenths occurring once. Comment on this clone: The antigen is not known.

General study points: Within 6 weeks, CD4+ and CD8+ blood T cells expanded clonally at 0.1 to 3.0 mg/kg.

The chain has TRBV28 and TRBJ2-5; 7 nucleotides match TRBD1. The source is an adult with an advanced solid tumor such as melanoma, head and neck, liver or kidney cancer. The sample here was CD4+ or CD8+ T cells sorted from blood, taken in a trial of the OX40 agonist ivuxolimab. The CDR3 sequence is CASSRTGTKETQYF. The CDR3 region has the DNA TGTGCCAGCAGTCGGACAGGAACTAAAGAGACCCAGTACTTC.